This T cell receptor beta chain was documented in a study of siplizumab effects on memory and regulatory T cells. Comments on this clone: The antigen remains unidentified.

TCRdb keeps only in-frame clones here, not all; method: immunoSEQ multiplex PCR. The data contain around 100,000 clones, 80% to 95% of them seen just once; the ten biggest clones take up roughly 0.16%. Findings of the study overall: Unstimulated subsets contained matches for only a minor fraction of alloreactive clones. Of the proliferating CD4+ or CD8+ clones, roughly 80-96% lacked a naive or memory phenotype that could be assigned. Memory T cells appeared less diverse than naive cells, which seemed to contribute substantially to alloresponse.

CDR3 size: 19 residues. The germline CDR1 and CDR2 sequences are SGHAT and FQDESV (reference sequence). The V and J ends lost 0 bases and 0 bases respectively, with 21 bases between them. The source of this sequence is a human donor in good health. Sequenced: CD4+ T cells sorted from blood. The V and J genes are TRBV11-1 and TRBJ2-7; D is perhaps TRBD1 (7 bases). CDR3 sequence (DNA): TGTGCCAGCAGCTTAGCATTTGCAGGGGGACTCTTCAGCTCCTACGAGCAGTACTTC. Protein product: CASSLAFAGGLFSSYEQYF.